This T cell receptor beta chain comes out of a study of beta chain features in type 1 diabetes. What was sequenced were expressed TCRB transcripts, since all of the isolated RNA had been reverse transcribed. Here immunoSEQ multiplex PCR was the method, and the copy in TCRdb shows in-frame clones only, minus some. Of about 320,000 clones in the sample, about 15% were seen once. The CDR3 is made up of 16 amino acids. V lost 0 bases and J 1 base, leaving 13 bases between the germline ends. CDR1 is SGDLS, CDR2 YYNGEE, per germline. The receptor was isolated from a man aged 25 to 40 in good health. Input material: central memory CD4+ T cells from blood. The rearrangement joins TRBV9 to TRBJ2-5; no reliable D call. CDR3 in amino acids: CASSVGARPFQETQYF. The DNA of the CDR3 is TGTGCCAGCAGCGTAGGAGCACGGCCATTCCAAGAGACCCAGTACTTC.